This T cell receptor (beta chain) comes out of a study of beta chain features in type 1 diabetes. With V trimmed by 4 bases and J by 12 bases, 12 bases remained unmatched. This CDR3 spans 14 amino acids. Germline V gene sequence: CDR1 MDHEN, CDR2 SYDVKM. Overall study findings and caveats: TCRB CDR3s from Type 1 diabetes patients were moderately but significantly shorter in all four CD4+ subsets. Over-representation of high TCR-expressing cells was a possible consequence of cDNA sequencing.

The authors reverse transcribed all of the isolated RNA, so sequencing captured expressed TCRB transcripts. Sequenced naive, central memory and regulatory T cell samples produced an average of roughly 3.9 million reads. The protocol was immunoSEQ multiplex PCR, while the TCRdb copy is restricted to in-frame clones and leaves out a portion. The sample shows 600,000 or so clones, over 10% of them seen only once. CD45RO/CCR7/CD25/CD127/CD95/CD27 separated CD4+ naive, central memory, regulatory and stem cell-like memory cells by sorting. This clone occurred a few times. Its cognate antigen is unknown. The chain joins TRBV28 to TRBJ2-1; the match to TRBD2 covers 7 bases. Sequences were obtained from naive CD4+ T cells from blood. The source of this sequence is a man aged 30 to 45 with type 1 diabetes. CDR3 DNA sequence: TGTGCCAGCAGTTCTTTCGGGATTCCGGGGGGGCAGTTCTTC. This encodes CASSSFGIPGGQFF.